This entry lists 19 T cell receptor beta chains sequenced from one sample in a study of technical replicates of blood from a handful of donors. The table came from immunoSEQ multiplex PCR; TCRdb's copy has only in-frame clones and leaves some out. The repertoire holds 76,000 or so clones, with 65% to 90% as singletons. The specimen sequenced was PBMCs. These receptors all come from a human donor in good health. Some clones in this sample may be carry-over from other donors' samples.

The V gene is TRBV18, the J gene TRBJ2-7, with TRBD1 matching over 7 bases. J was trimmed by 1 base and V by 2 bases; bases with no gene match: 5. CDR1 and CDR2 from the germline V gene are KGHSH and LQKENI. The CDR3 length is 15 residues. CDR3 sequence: CASSPVGQQSYEQYF. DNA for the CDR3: TGTGCCAGCTCACCAGTGGGACAGCAGTCCTACGAGCAGTACTTC.

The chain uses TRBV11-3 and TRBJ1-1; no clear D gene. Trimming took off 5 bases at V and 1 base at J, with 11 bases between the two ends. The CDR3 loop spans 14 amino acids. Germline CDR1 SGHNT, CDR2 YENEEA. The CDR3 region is CASSLEGSNTEAFF. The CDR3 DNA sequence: TGTGCCAGCAGCCTCGAGGGATCGAACACTGAAGCTTTCTTT. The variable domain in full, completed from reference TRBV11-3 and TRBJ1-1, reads EAGVVQSPRYKIIEKKQPVAFWCNPISGHNTLYWYLQNLGQGPELLIRYENEEAVDDSQLPKDRFSAERLKGVDSTLKIQPAELGDSAVYLCASSLEGSNTEAFFGQGTRLTVV.

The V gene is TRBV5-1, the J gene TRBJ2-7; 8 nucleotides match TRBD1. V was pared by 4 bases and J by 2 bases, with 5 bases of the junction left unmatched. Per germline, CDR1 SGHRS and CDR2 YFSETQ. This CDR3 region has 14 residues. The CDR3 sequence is CASSRTGGPYEQYF. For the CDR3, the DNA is TGCGCCAGCAGCCGTACAGGGGGGCCCTACGAGCAGTACTTC.

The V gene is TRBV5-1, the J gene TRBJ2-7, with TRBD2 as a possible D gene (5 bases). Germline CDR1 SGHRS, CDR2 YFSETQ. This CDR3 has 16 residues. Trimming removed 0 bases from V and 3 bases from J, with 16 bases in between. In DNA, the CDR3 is TGCGCCAGCAGCTTGGATCGAACTAGTCCTGACTACGAGCAGTACTTC. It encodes CASSLDRTSPDYEQYF.

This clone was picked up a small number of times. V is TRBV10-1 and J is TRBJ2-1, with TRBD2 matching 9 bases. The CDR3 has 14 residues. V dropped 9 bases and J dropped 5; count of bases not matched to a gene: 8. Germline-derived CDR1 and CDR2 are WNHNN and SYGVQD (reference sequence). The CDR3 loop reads CASVAGTSHNEQFF. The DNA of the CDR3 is TGCGCCAGTGTCGCCGGGACTAGCCACAATGAGCAGTTCTTC.

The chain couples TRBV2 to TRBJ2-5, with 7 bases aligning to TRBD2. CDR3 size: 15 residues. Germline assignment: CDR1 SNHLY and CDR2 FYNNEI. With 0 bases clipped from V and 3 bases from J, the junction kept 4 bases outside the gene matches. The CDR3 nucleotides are TGTGCCAGCAGTGAAGCGCGGGGGAGGGAAGAGACCCAGTACTTC. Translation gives CASSEARGREETQYF.

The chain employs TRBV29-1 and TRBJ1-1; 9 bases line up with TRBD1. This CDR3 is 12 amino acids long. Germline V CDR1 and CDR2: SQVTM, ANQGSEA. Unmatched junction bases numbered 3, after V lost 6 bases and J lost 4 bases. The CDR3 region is CSVPTGGTEAFF. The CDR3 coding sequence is TGCAGCGTCCCGACAGGGGGCACTGAAGCTTTCTTT.

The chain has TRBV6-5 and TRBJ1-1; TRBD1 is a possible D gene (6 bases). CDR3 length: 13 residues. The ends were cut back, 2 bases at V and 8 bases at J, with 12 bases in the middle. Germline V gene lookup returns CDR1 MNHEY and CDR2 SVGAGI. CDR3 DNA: TGTGCCAGCAGTTACCCGGACAGCATAGAAGCTTTCTTT. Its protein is CASSYPDSIEAFF.

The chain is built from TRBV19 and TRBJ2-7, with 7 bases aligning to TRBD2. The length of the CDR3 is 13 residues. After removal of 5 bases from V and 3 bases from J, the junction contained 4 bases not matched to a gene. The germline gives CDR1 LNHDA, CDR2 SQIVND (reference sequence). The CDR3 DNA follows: TGTGCCAGTAGTGAATTAGCGGGCTACGAGCAGTACTTC. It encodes CASSELAGYEQYF.

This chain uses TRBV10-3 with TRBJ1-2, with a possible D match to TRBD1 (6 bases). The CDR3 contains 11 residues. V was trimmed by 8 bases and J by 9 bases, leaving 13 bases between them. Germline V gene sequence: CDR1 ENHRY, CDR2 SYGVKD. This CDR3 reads CAIEGDRRYTF. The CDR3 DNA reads TGTGCCATCGAGGGGGACCGGCGCTACACCTTC.

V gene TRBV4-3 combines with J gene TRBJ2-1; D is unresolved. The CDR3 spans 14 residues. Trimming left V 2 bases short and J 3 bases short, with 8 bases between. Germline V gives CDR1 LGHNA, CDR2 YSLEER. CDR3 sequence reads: CASSQQRYYNEQFF. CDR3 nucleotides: TGCGCCAGCAGCCAACAGAGGTACTACAATGAGCAGTTCTTC.

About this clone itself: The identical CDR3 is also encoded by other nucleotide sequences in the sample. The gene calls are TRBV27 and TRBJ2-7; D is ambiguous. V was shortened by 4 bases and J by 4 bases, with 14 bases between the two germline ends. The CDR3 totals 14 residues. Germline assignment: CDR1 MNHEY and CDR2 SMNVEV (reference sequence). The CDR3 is CASSSWSALYEQYF. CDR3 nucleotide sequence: TGTGCCAGCAGTTCGTGGTCTGCGCTATACGAGCAGTACTTC.

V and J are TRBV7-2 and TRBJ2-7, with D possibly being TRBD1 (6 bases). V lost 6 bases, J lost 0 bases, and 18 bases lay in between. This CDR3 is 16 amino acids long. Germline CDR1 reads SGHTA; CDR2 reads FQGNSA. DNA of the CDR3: TGTGCCAGCAGTATTTCAGGGGCGACGATCTCCTACGAGCAGTACTTC. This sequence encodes CASSISGATISYEQYF.

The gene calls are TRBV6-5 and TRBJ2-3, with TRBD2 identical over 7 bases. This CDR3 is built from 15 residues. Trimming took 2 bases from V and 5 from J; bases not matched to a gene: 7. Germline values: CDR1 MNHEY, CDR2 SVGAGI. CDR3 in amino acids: CASSYGGGERDTQYF. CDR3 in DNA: TGTGCCAGCAGTTACGGGGGAGGGGAGAGAGATACGCAGTATTTT.

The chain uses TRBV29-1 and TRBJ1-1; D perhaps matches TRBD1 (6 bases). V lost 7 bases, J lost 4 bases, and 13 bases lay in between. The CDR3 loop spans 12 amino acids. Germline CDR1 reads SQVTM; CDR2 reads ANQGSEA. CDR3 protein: CSASQGSTEAFF. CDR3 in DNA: TGCAGCGCCTCACAGGGTAGCACTGAAGCTTTCTTT.

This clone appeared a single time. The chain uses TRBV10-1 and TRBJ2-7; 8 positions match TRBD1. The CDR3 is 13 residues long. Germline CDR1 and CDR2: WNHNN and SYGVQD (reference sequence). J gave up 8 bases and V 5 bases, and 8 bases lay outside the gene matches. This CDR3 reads CASSPADRDKQYF. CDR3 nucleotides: TGCGCCAGCAGTCCCGCGGACAGGGATAAGCAGTACTTC.

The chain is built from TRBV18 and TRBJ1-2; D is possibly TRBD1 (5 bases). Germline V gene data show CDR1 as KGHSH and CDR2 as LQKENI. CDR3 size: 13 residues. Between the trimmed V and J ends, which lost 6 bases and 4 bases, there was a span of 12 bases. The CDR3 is CASSPDKVYGYTF. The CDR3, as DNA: TGTGCCAGCTCTCCGGACAAGGTCTATGGCTACACCTTC.

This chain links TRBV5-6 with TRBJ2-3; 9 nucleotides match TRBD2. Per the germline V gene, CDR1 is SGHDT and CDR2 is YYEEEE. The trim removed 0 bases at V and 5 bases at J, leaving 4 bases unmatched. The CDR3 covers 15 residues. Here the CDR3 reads CASSLVSSGEDTQYF. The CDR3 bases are TGTGCCAGCAGCTTGGTTTCTAGCGGGGAAGATACGCAGTATTTT.

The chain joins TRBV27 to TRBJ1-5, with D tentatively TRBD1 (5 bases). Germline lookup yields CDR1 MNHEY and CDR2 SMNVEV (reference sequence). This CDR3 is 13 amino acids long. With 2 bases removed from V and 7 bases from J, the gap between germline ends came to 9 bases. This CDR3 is CASSLQGLQPQHF. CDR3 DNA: TGTGCCAGCAGTTTACAGGGACTGCAGCCCCAGCATTTT.